This T cell receptor beta chain appears in the sequencing data of a study of T cells in severe cutaneous drug reactions. Germline assignment: CDR1 MNHEY and CDR2 SVGAGI. This CDR3 is 15 amino acids long. Libraries were made by iRepertoire multiplex PCR with TCR subtype-specific primers for bulk and single-cell sequencing. TCRdb reanalyzed the multiplex PCR reads and collapses them to one entry per CDR3 protein, without DNA. Listed are roughly 2,500 distinct CDR3 sequences; roughly 56% falls within the top ten. Carbamazepine had induced Stevens-Johnson syndrome or toxic epidermal necrolysis in the sequenced donors.

This TCR derives from a human donor with toxic epidermal necrolysis, a severe cutaneous drug reaction. The chain recombines TRBV6-5 with TRBJ1-2; as DNA is missing, the TRBD1 call by TCRdb cannot be tested. The sequenced material came from cells from a skin blister. The CDR3 loop reads CASSYASGGKDGYTF.